These T cell receptor beta chains were read from a single sample in a study of early T cells in non-severe SARS-CoV-2 infection. TCRdb reprocessed the 5' RACE reads with MiXCR, giving one entry per CDR3 protein. The table shows under 30,000 distinct CDR3 sequences, with approximately 5.1% occurring only once. Sequencing was done on a sample of whole blood. The origin of the receptors is an adult who was a healthcare worker with PCR-confirmed SARS-CoV-2 infection or an uninfected control (not recorded which). Both conserved end residues are part of each CDR3. D genes are given only for firm matches. Size is omitted from some rows. Given values are once, few, many or a class for expanded clones.

>TRBD1|TRBJ2-1|TRBV5-4|many
CASSWTGLEGNEQFF
TGTGCCAGCAGCTGGACAGGGTTAGAGGGCAATGAGCAGTTCTTC
>TRBD1|TRBJ2-2|TRBV7-8|many
CASRYPGQLNTGELFF
TGTGCCAGCCGCTACCCGGGACAGCTTAACACCGGGGAGCTGTTTTTT
>NA|TRBJ2-1|TRBV11-2|many
CASSLGHLNEQFF
TGTGCCAGCAGCTTAGGGCATCTCAATGAGCAGTTCTTC
>NA|TRBJ2-7|TRBV20-1|many
CSARVNPGRDEQYF
TGCAGTGCTAGAGTGAACCCGGGAAGGGACGAGCAGTACTTC
>NA|TRBJ2-7|TRBV29-1|many
CSVQGGSEEQYF
TGCAGCGTCCAGGGGGGGAGTGAGGAGCAGTACTTC
>NA|TRBJ2-3|TRBV24-1|NA
CATSDSAAADTQYF
TGTGCCACCAGTGATTCGGCTGCCGCAGATACGCAGTATTTT
>TRBD1|TRBJ1-2|TRBV20-1|many
CSARPDRDYGYTF
TGCAGTGCTAGACCGGACAGGGACTATGGCTACACCTTC
>TRBD1|TRBJ1-2|TRBV24-1|many
CATSDGGAGGSGYTF
TGTGCCACCAGTGACGGCGGGGCAGGGGGTAGTGGCTACACCTTC
>TRBD1|TRBJ2-5|TRBV19|NA
CASSMTGEETQYF
TGTGCCAGTAGTATGACAGGGGAAGAGACCCAGTACTTC
>NA|TRBJ2-1|TRBV12-3/TRBV12-4|many
CASSFRVRDNNEQFF
TGTGCCAGCAGTTTTAGGGTTAGGGACAACAATGAGCAGTTCTTC
>TRBD1|TRBJ1-2|TRBV20-1|many
CSAGTGTNYGYTF
TGCAGTGCTGGGACAGGGACAAACTATGGCTACACCTTC
>NA|TRBJ1-5|TRBV20-1|many
CSASPDRNNQPQHF
TGCAGTGCTAGTCCGGACAGAAACAATCAGCCCCAGCATTTT
>TRBD2|TRBJ2-5|TRBV6-1|NA
CASSGGMTSGSGLETQYF
TGTGCCAGCAGTGGCGGGATGACTAGCGGGTCTGGTTTAGAGACCCAGTACTTC
>NA|TRBJ2-3|TRBV3-1|many
CASSRRAREQYF
TGTGCCAGCAGCCGACGGGCTAGGGAGCAGTATTTT
>NA|TRBJ2-7|TRBV7-8|NA
CASSLFTGTYEQYF
TGTGCCAGCAGCTTATTCACAGGGACCTACGAGCAGTACTTC
>NA|TRBJ1-3|TRBV11-2|NA
CASSLVGLRDTIYF
TGTGCCAGCAGCTTAGTCGGTCTTAGGGACACCATATATTTT
>NA|TRBJ2-1|TRBV24-1|few
CATMSSSYNEQFF
TGTGCCACCATGAGTAGCTCCTACAATGAGCAGTTCTTC
>NA|TRBJ2-7|TRBV3-1|NA
CASSPGRANDYEQYF
TGTGCCAGCAGTCCGGGACGTGCCAACGACTACGAGCAGTACTTC
>NA|TRBJ2-2|TRBV11-2|NA
CASSLGRTGELFF
TGTGCCAGCAGCTTAGGGAGGACCGGGGAGCTGTTTTTT
>TRBD2|TRBJ2-1|TRBV7-9|many
CASSPGAGGPDNEQFF
TGTGCCAGCAGCCCCGGAGCGGGAGGGCCGGATAATGAGCAGTTCTTC
>NA|TRBJ1-1|TRBV4-3|NA
CASSQEATVNTEAFF
TGCGCCAGCAGCCAAGAGGCGACCGTGAACACTGAAGCTTTCTTT
>NA|TRBJ2-6|TRBV6-1|few
CASSDPGAPSGFMNVLTF
TGTGCCAGCAGTGACCCCGGCGCCCCCTCAGGGTTCATGAACGTCCTGACTTTC
>TRBD2|TRBJ2-1|TRBV9|few
CASSVTGGSYNEQFF
TGTGCCAGCAGCGTCACGGGGGGCTCCTACAATGAGCAGTTCTTC